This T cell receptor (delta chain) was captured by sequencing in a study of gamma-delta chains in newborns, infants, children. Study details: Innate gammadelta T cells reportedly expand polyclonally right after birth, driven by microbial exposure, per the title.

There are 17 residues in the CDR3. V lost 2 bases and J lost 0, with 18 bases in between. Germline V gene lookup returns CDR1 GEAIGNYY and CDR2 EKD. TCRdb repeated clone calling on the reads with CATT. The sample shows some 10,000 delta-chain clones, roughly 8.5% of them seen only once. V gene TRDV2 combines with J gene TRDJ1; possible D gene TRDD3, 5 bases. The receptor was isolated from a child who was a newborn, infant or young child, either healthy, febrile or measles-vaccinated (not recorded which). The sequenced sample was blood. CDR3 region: CACDRLSPGSNTDKLIF. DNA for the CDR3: TGTGCCTGTGACAGACTTTCCCCGGGATCCAACACCGATAAACTCATCTTT.